This T cell receptor (beta chain) is from a study of T cell repertoires in cytomegalovirus infection (dated 2019 in TCRdb). General notes on the study: Recently identified HLA-C-restricted CMV epitopes, whose presentation resists viral immunomodulation, were targeted by peptide stimulations together with well-studied HLA-B-restricted epitopes. The HLA type of each donor mattered for the analysis, because public TCR beta signatures pointed to carriage of CMV infection along with the matching HLA type. The investigation overall reported the following: The ex vivo response was dominated by HLA-C-restricted CMV-specific TCR beta clonotypes, which also provided the single most frequent clonotype in two of eight donors. Carriers of CMV infection plus the relevant HLA type were discriminated by the cumulative frequency of public TCR beta family members in the study cohort and in an independent roughly 400-donor cohort.

Note on this clonotype: The antigen it binds to is not known. Base-call qualities are not available, and no considerably larger clone is one nucleotide away.

Inclusive of the bounding cysteine and phenylalanine, the CDR3 is 15 residues long. Here the CDR3 DNA is all that survives: 45 bases in frame from base 1. Trimming removed 3 bases from V and 2 bases from J, leaving 14 bases between the germline ends. Reading the germline V gene (reference sequence) gives CDR1 LNHDA and CDR2 SQIVND. The treatment or condition label on this specimen signifies: in vitro stimulation with specific CMV peptide epitopes to enrich CMV-specific T cells. Instrument on record: Illumina HiSeq 1500. TCRdb's own reprocessing of the public reads used fastp at Q25 and MiXCR and kept productive beta chains. Rows with one shared CDR3 protein collapse into an entry with the most common genes and DNA. This sample comprises around 500,000 distinct CDR3 sequences, 42% of them detected only once. The ten largest clonotypes hold 43% of the sample.

The rearranged chain carries TRBV19 and TRBJ2-7; the D gene cannot be named for sure. The source was cultured PBMCs, collected from culture after CMV antigen stimulation. The receptor comes from a human donor in good health (CMV status not recorded). Some clones in this sample may be carry-over from other donors' samples. The nucleotide sequence reads as follows: TGTGCCAGTAGTATGGGGTTATGGAGCACCTACGAGCAGTACTTC. Its protein reads: CASSMGLWSTYEQYF.